These 17 T cell receptor beta chains share one sample of origin, sequenced in a study of T cells after yellow fever vaccination. TCRdb re-analysed the 5' RACE reads in MiXCR, keeping a single row per CDR3 protein. The sample has around 310,000 distinct CDR3 sequences, 4% to 5.5% seen once. This specimen was PBMCs, taken 15 days after the yellow fever booster vaccination. The source of these receptors is a man aged 18 to 30 who received the YFV17D yellow fever vaccine.

This clonotype was counted many times. This chain joins TRBV6-4 and TRBJ2-5; 14 nucleotides align to TRBD2. With V trimmed by 7 bases and J by 6 bases, 13 bases remained unmatched. The CDR3 loop spans 17 amino acids. Germline CDR1 is MRHNA and CDR2 is SNTAGT. CDR3 sequence (DNA): TGTGCCAGCATCGGGACTAGCGGGGGCCAGACGTCGCAGACCCAGTACTTC. As protein: CASIGTSGGQTSQTQYF.

V and J are TRBV18 and TRBJ2-7, with a weak D call TRBD1 (5 bases). CDR3 length: 12 residues. Trimming cost V 3 bases and J 12 bases, with 15 bases left between them. Germline loops: CDR1 KGHSH, CDR2 LQKENI. The CDR3 is CASSPDNLSLYV. CDR3 nucleotides: TGTGCCAGCTCACCGGACAACCTTTCCTTGTACGTC.

V usage is TRBV7-9 and J usage is TRBJ1-4, with a tentative D call TRBD1 (5 bases). V lost 5 bases and J lost 8, with 15 bases in between. Germline V gives CDR1 SEHNR, CDR2 FQNEAQ (reference sequence). This CDR3 contains 14 residues. In DNA form, the CDR3 reads TGTGCCAGCAGCCCAACGGGGGACGCCGAAAAACTGTTTTTT. Amino acid sequence: CASSPTGDAEKLFF.

This clonotype was found many times. The CDR3 is CASSVEAGREAFF. The CDR3 DNA sequence: TGTGCCAGCAGCGTAGAAGCAGGGCGCGAAGCTTTCTTT. The chain links TRBV9 to TRBJ1-1; perhaps TRBD1 as D (5 bases). CDR3 length equals 13 residues. The V and J ends lost 0 bases and 8 bases respectively, with 11 bases between them. Germline CDR1 is SGDLS and CDR2 is YYNGEE.

Many counts were recorded for this clonotype. The rearrangement links TRBV2 to TRBJ1-6; no firm D call. Between the trimmed V and J ends, which lost 7 bases and 10 bases, there was a span of 8 bases. This CDR3 contains 11 residues. Germline V CDR1 and CDR2: SNHLY, FYNNEI. CDR3 protein: CASTRVSPLHF. In nucleotides, the CDR3 is TGTGCCAGCACCCGCGTATCACCCCTCCACTTT.

There are many counts of this clonotype. The V call is TRBV7-9, the J call TRBJ1-1; no firm D call. Trimming took 4 bases from V and 0 from J, leaving 12 bases between them. This CDR3 has 15 residues. Germline lookup yields CDR1 SEHNR and CDR2 FQNEAQ (reference sequence). The CDR3 sequence: CASSWTGRVNTEAFF. The CDR3 DNA reads TGTGCCAGCAGCTGGACGGGGAGGGTGAACACTGAAGCTTTCTTT.

This clonotype was picked up many times. The genes are TRBV7-9 and TRBJ2-4; 7 bases agree with TRBD1. Trimming removed 5 bases from V and 2 bases from J; junction bases left unmatched: 9. Looked up from germline, CDR1 is SEHNR and CDR2 is FQNEAQ (reference sequence). The CDR3 runs to 16 residues. The CDR3 bases are TGTGCCAGCAGCCACGGACAGGTCCTAACCAAAAACATTCAGTACTTC. It translates to CASSHGQVLTKNIQYF.

This clonotype was seen at least ten times. The V call is TRBV2, the J call TRBJ2-7, with D perhaps matching TRBD1 or TRBD2 (6 bases each). The V end was cut by 5 bases, the J end by 6 bases, with 14 bases between. Germline V gene data show CDR1 as SNHLY and CDR2 as FYNNEI. This CDR3 has 13 amino acids. The CDR3 bases are TGTGCCAGCAGTACCGAACAGGGAGGCGAGCAGTACGTC. Its protein is CASSTEQGGEQYV.

The chain recombines TRBV7-9 with TRBJ2-7; D may correspond to TRBD1 or TRBD2 (5 bases each). CDR1 SEHNR and CDR2 FQNEAQ come from the germline V gene (reference sequence). The CDR3 loop spans 14 amino acids. V lost 4 bases to trimming and J lost 2 bases, with 12 bases between them. The CDR3 DNA is TGTGCCAGCAGCTCCGGGACCTATCCCTACGAGCAGTACGTC. The encoded protein is CASSSGTYPYEQYV.

This clonotype has a count of ten or more. This sequence joins TRBV14 and TRBJ2-7; TRBD1 matches 9 bases. This CDR3 contains 15 residues. V was clipped by 5 bases and J by 6 bases; unmatched bases: 11. Germline lookup yields CDR1 SGHDN and CDR2 FVKESK. CDR3 in amino acids: CASSKSGTGNLEQYF. As DNA, the CDR3 is TGTGCCAGCAGCAAATCCGGGACAGGGAATCTCGAGCAGTACTTC.

The rearrangement joins TRBV10-3 to TRBJ1-2, with D possibly matching TRBD1 (6 bases). Germline CDR1 and CDR2: ENHRY and SYGVKD. V lost 7 bases to trimming and J lost 4 bases, with 19 bases between them. This CDR3 is 15 amino acids long. The CDR3 DNA sequence: TGTGCCATCAAGCCGGGGGCTGCCGCTGGCTATGGCTACACCTTC. It codes for CAIKPGAAAGYGYTF.

The table lists this clonotype with many counts. The genes are TRBV19 and TRBJ2-7; TRBD2 might be the D (6 bases). The V end was cut by 8 bases, the J end by 6 bases, with 17 bases between. The CDR3 has 13 residues. In germline, CDR1 is LNHDA, CDR2 SQIVND (reference sequence). The CDR3 protein is CASSQTRSGEQYF. The DNA of the CDR3 is TGTGCCAGTTCCCAGACTAGATCTGGCGAGCAGTACTTC. Looking up the rest from reference TRBV19 and TRBJ2-7 gives the full variable domain: DGGITQSPKYLFRKEGQNVTLSCEQNLNHDAMYWYRQDPGQGLRLIYYSQIVNDFQKGDIAEGYSVSREKKESFPLTVTSAQKNPTAFYLCASSQTRSGEQYFGPGTRLTVT.

This clonotype has only one observation. This rearrangement joins TRBV12-3 or TRBV12-4 to TRBJ1-1; D is ambiguous. V dropped 9 bases and J dropped 0 bases, with 11 bases sitting between them. The CDR3 loop spans 13 amino acids. The CDR3 DNA reads TGTGCCAGTTGCGAGGAGGTGAACACTGAAGCTTTCTTT. Translation gives CASCEEVNTEAFF.

This clonotype was seen ten or more times. The chain joins TRBV5-1 to TRBJ1-3; TRBD1 might be the D (6 bases). The CDR3 contains 15 residues. CDR1 and CDR2 from the germline V gene are SGHRS and YFSETQ. Trimming removed 0 bases from V and 4 bases from J, with 11 bases in between. CDR3 coding DNA: TGCGCCAGCAGCTTGGCTGGGGGGCACGGAAACACCATATATTTT. This sequence encodes CASSLAGGHGNTIYF.

The chain is built from TRBV25-1 and TRBJ2-5; D is perhaps TRBD1 (5 bases). This CDR3 comprises 15 residues. Trimming cost V 2 bases and J 5 bases, with 15 bases left between them. The germline CDR1 and CDR2 sequences are MGHDK and SYGVNS. CDR3 coding DNA: TGTGCCAGCAGTGAACTCCGCCAGGGTGCGGAGACCCAGTACTTC. This codes for CASSELRQGAETQYF.

This clonotype was recorded a few times. The V gene is TRBV6-5, the J gene TRBJ1-4, with D uncertain. Trimming shortened V by 2 bases and J by 3 bases, and 7 bases separated the two germline ends. Germline CDR1 reads MNHEY; CDR2 reads SVGAGI. CDR3 length: 14 residues. CDR3 nucleotides: TGTGCCAGCAGTTACAGTCACCCTAATGAAAAACTGTTTTTT. Its translation: CASSYSHPNEKLFF.

There are many counts of this clonotype. This chain joins TRBV4-3 and TRBJ2-2; D is unclear. The CDR3 runs 18 residues. Trimming removed 0 bases at V and 0 bases at J, with 14 bases between. Germline-derived CDR1 and CDR2 are LGHNA and YSLEER. The CDR3 protein is CASSQDVVMFANTGELFF. CDR3 DNA: TGCGCCAGCAGCCAAGATGTGGTGATGTTCGCGAACACCGGGGAGCTGTTTTTT.